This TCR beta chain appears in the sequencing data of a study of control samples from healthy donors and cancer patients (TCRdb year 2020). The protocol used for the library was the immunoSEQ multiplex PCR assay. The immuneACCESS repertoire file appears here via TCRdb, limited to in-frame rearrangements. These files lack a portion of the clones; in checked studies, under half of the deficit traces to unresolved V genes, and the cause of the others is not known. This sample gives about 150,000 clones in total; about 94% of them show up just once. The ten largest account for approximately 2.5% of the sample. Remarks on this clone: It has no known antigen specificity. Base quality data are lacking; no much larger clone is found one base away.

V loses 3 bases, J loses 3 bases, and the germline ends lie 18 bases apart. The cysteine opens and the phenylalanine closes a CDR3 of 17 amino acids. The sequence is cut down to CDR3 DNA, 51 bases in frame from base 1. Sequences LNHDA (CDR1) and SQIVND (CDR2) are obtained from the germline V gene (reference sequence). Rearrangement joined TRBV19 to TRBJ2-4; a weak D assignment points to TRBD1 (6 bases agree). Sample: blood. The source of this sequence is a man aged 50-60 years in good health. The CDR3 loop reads CASSIGQGSSDKNIQYF. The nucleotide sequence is TGTGCCAGTAGTATCGGTCAGGGGAGTTCGGACAAAAACATTCAGTACTTC.